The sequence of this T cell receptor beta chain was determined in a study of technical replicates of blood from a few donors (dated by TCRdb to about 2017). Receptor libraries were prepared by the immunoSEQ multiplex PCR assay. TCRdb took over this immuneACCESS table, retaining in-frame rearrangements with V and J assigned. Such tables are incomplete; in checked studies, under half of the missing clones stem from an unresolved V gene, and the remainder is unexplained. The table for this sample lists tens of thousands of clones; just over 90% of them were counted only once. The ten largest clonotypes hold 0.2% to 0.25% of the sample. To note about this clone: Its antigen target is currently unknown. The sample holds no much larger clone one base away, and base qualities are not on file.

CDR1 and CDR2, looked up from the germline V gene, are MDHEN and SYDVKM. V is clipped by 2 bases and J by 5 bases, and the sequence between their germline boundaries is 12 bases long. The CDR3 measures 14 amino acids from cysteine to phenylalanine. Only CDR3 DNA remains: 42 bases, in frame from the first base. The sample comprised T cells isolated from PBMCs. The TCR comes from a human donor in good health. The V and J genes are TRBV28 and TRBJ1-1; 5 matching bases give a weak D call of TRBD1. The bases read TGTGCCAGCAGTTTAGGGGGTGGAGGGACTGAAGCTTTCTTT. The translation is CASSLGGGGTEAFF. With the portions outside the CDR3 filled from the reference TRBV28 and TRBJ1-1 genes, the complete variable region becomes DVKVTQSSRYLVKRTGEKVFLECVQDMDHENMFWYRQDPGLGLRLIYFSYDVKMKEKGDIPEGYSVSREKKERFSLILESASTNQTSMYLCASSLGGGGTEAFFGQGTRLTVV.